This TCR beta chain is from a study of cytomegalovirus exposure and HLA in healthy donors. On the study more broadly: Most genotyped donors, approximately 81% of about 430, had Caucasian-associated genetic ancestry.

Regarding this clone: Its antigen is not known.

The study's findings and limits: The study assumed roughly uniform donor sequencing depth for presence/absence analyses. In a later analysis, common viral pathogens appeared linked to several of the most significant clusters. The only immune exposure information that was available was CMV serostatus.

The PCR contained 60 Vbeta and 13 Jbeta primers. The protocol was immunoSEQ multiplex PCR, while the TCRdb copy is restricted to in-frame clones and leaves out a portion. This table holds 150,000 to 200,000 clones, over 65% found once. The V and J ends lost 2 bases and 4 bases respectively, with 11 bases between them. The V gene's germline CDR1 is LNHDA and CDR2 SQIVND (reference sequence). The CDR3 totals 14 residues. Sequencing input: PBMCs. This clonotype was sampled from a young man in good health and CMV-seropositive. The gene calls are TRBV19 and TRBJ1-1; tentative D call: TRBD1 (6 bases). CDR3 nucleotides: TGTGCCAGTAGTATACGACAGGATGGCACTGAAGCTTTCTTT. Amino acids: CASSIRQDGTEAFF.